Described below is a single T cell receptor beta chain sequence and its context. The antigen this receptor binds is unknown. Qualities for individual bases were not recorded, and no much larger clone is one base off. The data originate from a study of shared clonotypes between healthy human individuals (dated by TCRdb to the early 2020s). Background for the entire study: The cohort included a few men and a couple of women between 18 and 49 years of age. To increase sequencing depth and limit assay-specific biases, TCR repertoire library preparation and sequencing were carried out by different laboratories using diverse techniques. Between about 0.8 and 9 billion PBMCs per donor were obtained by leukapheresis. To estimate repertoire size and how much clonotype sharing occurs between individuals, the study deeply sequenced the blood TCR repertoires of several healthy adults. Per donor, three plates each were used for CD4 naive and CD4 memory, two for CD8 naive, and one for CD8 memory. What the study reported, not specific to this receptor: Based on pairwise subsampling, the degree of clonotype sharing among donors was expected to be affected by sequencing depth. Compared with non-shared clonotypes, the clonotypes found in all four sorted-subset donors had higher generation probabilities. Even with the large sequencing depth, rarefaction of the sorted-subset datasets indicated that sequencing was incomplete. The genetic and exposure-history diversity represented was limited by the small number of donors. Sharing across a handful of donors was observed for around 4.8% of naive CD4, under 4% of naive CD8, over 2% of memory CD4, and about 0.39% of memory CD8 clonotypes. Sampling was restricted to blood, and TCR repertoires in tissues likely differ from the TCR repertoires found in blood. Larger estimated clonotype richness was generally found for naive subsets than for memory subsets.

TCR CDR3 regions were amplified from genomic DNA by multiplex PCR using the deep immunoSEQ assay. Extracted genomic DNA from each cell subset was spread evenly across all wells of several immunoSEQ 96-well plates, with each plate serving as a replicate. For sorted subsets, each replicate PCR was loaded with around 200 ng genomic DNA, equivalent to 30,000 or so T cell genomes. The purified libraries were quantified using a Qubit 3.0 fluorometer, sized with a Bioanalyzer 2100, and then quantified again using the KAPA Library Quantification kit. Every immunoSEQ 96-well plate was sequenced on a separate single-read 150-cycle Illumina NextSeq 550 flow cell. The paper's processing steps were these. Because the immunoSEQ output included only junctional sequences and no quality scores, the filtering could not be the same as the filtering used for full-length reads. To assign V/J genes and CDR3, sequences were annotated using PyIR, a Python wrapper for IgBLAST v1.9, with IMGT germline references. Reads were filtered out if the reads had weak V/J assignments (E-value above 1e-6), no CDR3, stop codons, out-of-frame junctions, or ambiguous translated residues. V3J clonotypes were defined as sequences sharing an identical inferred V gene, J gene, and CDR3 amino acid sequence. To compute the percentage overlap between repertoires, the number of shared unique clonotypes was divided by the size of the smaller repertoire. RTK rarefaction, the Chao1 estimator, and Recon v2.1 estimates of unobserved clonotypes were used to assess repertoire richness. OLGA was used to compute generation probabilities for all TCRbeta clonotypes that the gDNA method yielded from a handful of donors. Imported from immuneACCESS, the table was reduced by TCRdb to in-frame sequences with V and J called. These copies leave out some clones; in studies compared against another copy, an unresolved V gene accounts for under half, and the cause of the remainder is not known. V, J and clone size are taken as reported in that table, and D and trimming were inferred from the DNA itself. The sample profile shows hundreds of thousands of clones; 73% of them were found once. Together, the top ten hold around 1.8% of the sample.

Healthy HIV-negative adults with no recently reported acute infections or vaccinations were included as donors. Every donor was a Caucasian adult living in Nashville, Tennessee, USA. Magnetic negative selection was used to enrich CD4+ T cells, after which naive cells were positively selected on CD45RA and the negative fraction became the memory subset. Blood was obtained by leukapheresis, after which PBMCs were separated by Ficoll-Histopaque density gradient centrifugation and cryopreserved in liquid nitrogen vapor phase. Analytical flow cytometry was used to check the purity and quantity of each magnetically sorted T cell population. Genomic DNA was isolated from every sorted fraction and measured by UV absorbance on a Nanodrop 2000c. CDR3 length: 15 amino acids, cysteine to phenylalanine. Only the CDR3 portion is preserved as DNA: 45 bases, with reading frame beginning at the first base. V is clipped by 3 bases and J by 4 bases, and the sequence between their germline boundaries is 14 bases long. The germline V gene (reference sequence) provides CDR1 SEHNR and CDR2 FQNEAQ.

The sequenced sample consisted of memory CD4+ T cells sorted from blood. What the cell subset or site label conveys for this sample: CD45RA-negative fraction. This receptor chain uses TRBV7-9 and TRBJ2-3, and possibly TRBD2, on 5 matching bases. The clonotype comes from a woman aged 30 to 39 in good health. The DNA reads TGTGCCAGCAGCTTTGAGCCCGGAGCGGCAGATACGCAGTATTTT. The encoded protein is CASSFEPGAADTQYF.